This is a list of T cell receptor beta chains from one sample in a study of T cells in Graves' hyperthyroidism and ophthalmopathy. Each CDR3 protein gets one entry after TCRdb re-called the multiplex PCR reads with MiXCR. The data hold fewer than 450,000 distinct CDR3 sequences, with roughly an eighth observed a single time. The sequencing sample was made of blood. The receptor set was obtained from a man aged 50 or older with Graves' ophthalmopathy. Each CDR3 is given with its conserved first and last residue. The D gene is left open where the match is weak. Clone size is not always given. Where it is, it says once, few, many or a class for expanded clones.

v_gene	abundance	j_gene	d_gene	CDR3nt	CDR3aa
TRBV6-2/TRBV6-3	.	TRBJ1-4	TRBD1	TGTGCCAGCAGTTCCATCAGGGGGCCTAATGAAAAACTGTTTTTT	CASSSIRGPNEKLFF
TRBV20-1	many	TRBJ2-1	TRBD2	TGCAGTGCTAGTCTGCTAGCGGGAGGGGAGCAGTTCTTC	CSASLLAGGEQFF
TRBV13	many	TRBJ2-1	.	TGTGCCAGCAGCCCATATCTCGCCTACAATGAGCAGTTCTTC	CASSPYLAYNEQFF
TRBV30	many	TRBJ1-2	.	TGTGCCTGGAGTGCCCAGGCCGGGACACCGACGATCTATGGCTACACCTTC	CAWSAQAGTPTIYGYTF
TRBV7-9	.	TRBJ1-2	.	TGTGCCAGCAGCCCCAGTCGTACCCAGAATAGTGGCTACACCTTC	CASSPSRTQNSGYTF
TRBV20-1	many	TRBJ2-7	TRBD2	TGCAGTGCTAGAGCACTAGCGGGAGCGGGGTTTTACGAGCAGTACTTC	CSARALAGAGFYEQYF
TRBV30	.	TRBJ1-5	.	TGTGCCTGGAGGGACGGGGTGAATAGCAATCAGCCCCAGCATTTT	CAWRDGVNSNQPQHF
TRBV28	few	TRBJ1-4	.	TGTGCCAGCAGGAACAGGGAAGTCAATGAAAAACTGTTTTTT	CASRNREVNEKLFF
TRBV4-2	.	TRBJ2-3	TRBD2	TGTGCCAGCAGCCGATTGAGCGGGATGGGGGCAGATACGCAGTATTTT	CASSRLSGMGADTQYF
TRBV19	.	TRBJ2-7	.	TGTGCCAGTAGTATGGCAGGGCCTCCCTACGAGCAGTACTTC	CASSMAGPPYEQYF
TRBV2	many	TRBJ2-1	TRBD2	TGTGCCAGCAGCGAAGACAGCGGGAGGATCTACAATGAGCAGTTCTTC	CASSEDSGRIYNEQFF
TRBV7-2	many	TRBJ2-5	.	TGTGCCAGCAGCGTCGGGGGTGGAGAGACCCAGTACTTC	CASSVGGGETQYF
TRBV3-1	many	TRBJ1-2	TRBD1	TGTGCCAGCAGCCAGGCTTTCGGGACAGGGTCCCTCAACTATGGCTACACCTTC	CASSQAFGTGSLNYGYTF
TRBV9	few	TRBJ2-2	.	TGTGCCAGCAGCGCCGATTGGGAGAGGGGCGGCACCGGGGAGCTGTTTTTT	CASSADWERGGTGELFF
TRBV7-9	many	TRBJ2-5	TRBD2	TGTGCCAGCAGCCCAATAGCGGGAGGGCCCTTCGAGACCCAGTACTTC	CASSPIAGGPFETQYF
TRBV6-5	few	TRBJ1-3	.	TGTGCCAGCAGTTACTCCCTGGCCGGAAACACCATATATTTT	CASSYSLAGNTIYF
TRBV5-5	many	TRBJ1-1	TRBD1	TGTGCCAGCAGCCTAACCCCAACAGGGGGCAACGCTGAAGCTTTCTTT	CASSLTPTGGNAEAFF
TRBV24-1	.	TRBJ1-2	.	TGTGCCACCAGTGTTCCGGGTAAATATGGCTACACCTTC	CATSVPGKYGYTF
TRBV5-1	.	TRBJ2-5	TRBD2	TGCGCCAGCAGCCCGGGACTAGCGGCTACGGGGGGAGAGACCCAGTACTTC	CASSPGLAATGGETQYF
TRBV2	few	TRBJ1-5	.	TGTGCCAGCAGTCAGGGTCTCGGGCAGCCCCAGCATTTT	CASSQGLGQPQHF
TRBV7-6	many	TRBJ2-7	TRBD1	TGTGCCAGCAGCCGGGACAGGTCTAGCTACGAGCAGTACTTC	CASSRDRSSYEQYF
TRBV20-1	many	TRBJ2-7	TRBD2	TGCAGTGCTCCAGAGCTAGCGGGAGGCCCACGGGACTACGAGCAGTACTTC	CSAPELAGGPRDYEQYF
TRBV29-1	.	TRBJ2-5	.	TGCAGCTATCTCCAAGAGACCCAGTACTTC	CSYLQETQYF
TRBV7-2	many	TRBJ2-5	.	TGTGCCAGCAGCCTAGAGCTGGGGGCCCAGTACTTC	CASSLELGAQYF
TRBV11-3	.	TRBJ1-6	.	TGTGCCAGCAGCCCGGCGCACGACACGTCTCCCCTCCACTTT	CASSPAHDTSPLHF
TRBV4-1	.	TRBJ2-3	.	TGCGCCAGCAGCCTCCGAGGTGGGAGGCAATCAGATACGCAGTATTTT	CASSLRGGRQSDTQYF
TRBV7-9	many	TRBJ1-4	TRBD1	TGTGCCAGCAGCCCGGAGGGGGCGGCTAATGAAAAACTGTTTTTT	CASSPEGAANEKLFF
TRBV20-1	few	TRBJ2-1	.	TGCAGTGGAGAGCGTCAGGACTATCGCTCCTACAATGAGCAGTTCTTC	CSGERQDYRSYNEQFF
TRBV20-1	.	TRBJ1-1	.	TGCAGTGCTAGATGGGGTCAGGGGAACACTGAAGCTTTCTTT	CSARWGQGNTEAFF
TRBV7-6	many	TRBJ1-3	.	TGTGCCAGCAGCTTAGGAGGGCCTGGAAACACCATATATTTT	CASSLGGPGNTIYF
TRBV19	.	TRBJ2-4	TRBD1	TGTGCCAGTAGTATAGGGGACAGGTTTGGGACCAAAAACATTCAGTACTTC	CASSIGDRFGTKNIQYF
TRBV18	many	TRBJ1-1	.	TGTGCCAGCTCACCACGCCGGAACACTGAAGCTTTCTTT	CASSPRRNTEAFF
TRBV7-6	.	TRBJ2-1	.	TGTGCCAGCAGCTTACATCGGGGCGATGAGCAGTTCTTC	CASSLHRGDEQFF
TRBV7-9	many	TRBJ2-3	.	TGTGCCAGCGTGGCCCCCAGCACAGATACGCAGTATTTT	CASVAPSTDTQYF
TRBV12-3/TRBV12-4	few	TRBJ2-7	TRBD2	TGTGCCAGCAGTCTTAGACTAGCGGGAGCTAGCGAGCAGTACTTC	CASSLRLAGASEQYF
TRBV9	few	TRBJ2-3	TRBD2	TGTGCCAGCAGCGTAGGTTCAGCGGGAGTGGCAGATACGCAGTATTTT	CASSVGSAGVADTQYF
TRBV12-3/TRBV12-4	many	TRBJ2-5	.	TGTGCCAGCAGTTTCGGGACGAAAGAGACCCAGTACTTC	CASSFGTKETQYF
TRBV9	few	TRBJ2-7	TRBD1	TGTGCCAGCAGCCCATCTGGCCGGGACAGCAGCTACGAGCAGTACTTC	CASSPSGRDSSYEQYF
TRBV5-1	few	TRBJ2-1	.	TGCGCCAGCAGGCTGGACTCAACCCTCAATGAGCAGTTCTTC	CASRLDSTLNEQFF
TRBV5-5	many	TRBJ2-1	TRBD2	TGTGCCAGCAGCCCAACGGGACTAGCGGGCTACAATGAGCAGTTCTTC	CASSPTGLAGYNEQFF
TRBV2	many	TRBJ2-1	.	TGTGCCAGCTTCCGGGGCAGCTCCTACAATGAGCAGTTCTTC	CASFRGSSYNEQFF
TRBV3-1	many	TRBJ1-2	.	TGTGCCAGCAGCCATCGATTGGGGATTTTCGGGGGCTACACCTTC	CASSHRLGIFGGYTF
TRBV4-1	few	TRBJ2-3	.	TGCGCCAGCAGCCAAGATATCGGGGGGCCCACAGATACGCAGTATTTT	CASSQDIGGPTDTQYF
TRBV30	.	TRBJ2-6	.	TGTGCCTGGAGTGTACATGGGGGGATCGCTGGGGCCAACGTCCTGACTTTC	CAWSVHGGIAGANVLTF
TRBV20-1	.	TRBJ2-7	.	TGCAGTGCTAGAGGTGTCGTGGGCCTCTACGAGCAGTACTTC	CSARGVVGLYEQYF
TRBV9	.	TRBJ2-5	.	TGTGCCAGCAGCGTAGCGGGTAACCAAGAGACCCAGTACTTC	CASSVAGNQETQYF
TRBV7-9	many	TRBJ2-3	TRBD2	TGTGCCAGCAGCCAGACTAGCGGGAGAATCGGTACGCAGTATTTT	CASSQTSGRIGTQYF
TRBV3-1	many	TRBJ1-6	.	TGTGCCAGCAGCCCGGACCCTAATTCACCCCTCCACTTT	CASSPDPNSPLHF
TRBV12-3/TRBV12-4	many	TRBJ1-2	.	TGTGCCAGCAGTTCCATCCCCGAGGGGACACTAAACTATGGCTACACCTTC	CASSSIPEGTLNYGYTF
TRBV12-3/TRBV12-4	few	TRBJ2-2	.	TGTGCCAGCAAAAAGGACTCCACTGCGGGCGGGGAGCTGTTTTTT	CASKKDSTAGGELFF
TRBV6-1	few	TRBJ1-1	.	TGTGCCAGCAGTGAAGCGGGAGCTGAAGCTTTCTTT	CASSEAGAEAFF
TRBV24-1	many	TRBJ2-7	TRBD1	TGTGCCACGGGAGAGGGACAGGGTCGCGAGCAGTACTTC	CATGEGQGREQYF
TRBV7-6	.	TRBJ1-3	TRBD1	TGTGCCAGCAGCACCACGGCCGGGGACAGCCTCATCTCTGGAAACACCATATATTTT	CASSTTAGDSLISGNTIYF
TRBV3-1	few	TRBJ2-3	TRBD1	TGTGCCAGCAGCCCGGACAGGGGCCAGCCAGATACGCAGTATTTT	CASSPDRGQPDTQYF
TRBV5-1	many	TRBJ2-3	TRBD2	TGCGCCAGCAGCTTGGTATCTAGCGGGAGAACAGCAGATACGCAGTATTTT	CASSLVSSGRTADTQYF
TRBV7-9	few	TRBJ1-1	.	TGTGCCAGCAGCGGCGGTGGCATGAACACTGAAGCTTTCTTT	CASSGGGMNTEAFF